A single sample is the source of the 18 T cell receptor beta chains below, sequenced in a study of graft-versus-host responses after intestinal transplantation. No antigens are known for them. Produced via immunoSEQ multiplex PCR; TCRdb's table is partial and in-frame only. The sample has about 100,000 clones; roughly 87% are singletons. Sample: unstimulated CD4+ T cells sorted from spleen or lymph node cells, taken before transplant. The source of these receptors is a human donor who was the organ donor for an intestinal transplant.

The chain links TRBV5-6 to TRBJ2-5; 7 nucleotides line up with TRBD1. Germline-derived CDR1 and CDR2 are SGHDT and YYEEEE. The ends lost 2 bases at V and 5 bases at J; junction bases unmatched: 9. This CDR3 spans 15 amino acids. The DNA for the CDR3 is TGTGCCAGCAGCTTTCAGGGTACAGGGGCGGAGACCCAGTACTTC. Its translation: CASSFQGTGAETQYF.

The genes are TRBV28 and TRBJ2-4; TRBD1 or TRBD2 may be the D gene (6 bases each). This CDR3 region has 14 residues. Germline V gene lookup returns CDR1 MDHEN and CDR2 SYDVKM. V was cut by 5 bases and J by 6 bases, with 14 bases left in between. The CDR3 DNA follows: TGTGCCAGCAGTCCTAGGGGGACTTCAAACATTCAGTACTTC. Translation gives CASSPRGTSNIQYF.

The J gene is TRBJ2-2, the V gene TRBV19; 7 bases fit TRBD1. CDR3 length equals 14 residues. Germline assignment: CDR1 LNHDA and CDR2 SQIVND (reference sequence). V shed 5 bases, J shed 0 bases, and the junction held 0 bases outside the gene matches. The CDR3 loop is CASSGTANTGELFF. The CDR3 DNA reads as TGTGCCAGTAGTGGGACAGCGAACACCGGGGAGCTGTTTTTT. The whole variable domain, remainder taken from reference TRBV19 and TRBJ2-2, is DGGITQSPKYLFRKEGQNVTLSCEQNLNHDAMYWYRQDPGQGLRLIYYSQIVNDFQKGDIAEGYSVSREKKESFPLTVTSAQKNPTAFYLCASSGTANTGELFFGEGSRLTVL.

This clone was observed a single time. This chain links TRBV10-1 with TRBJ2-1; 11 bases are shared with TRBD2. CDR1 and CDR2 from the germline V gene are WNHNN and SYGVQD (reference sequence). The V segment lost 8 bases and the J segment 0 bases; nucleotides outside the gene matches: 3. The CDR3 sequence is 15 residues long. CDR3 region: CASATSGGSYNEQFF. In DNA, the CDR3 is TGCGCCAGCGCCACTAGCGGGGGCTCCTACAATGAGCAGTTCTTC.

The chain joins TRBV10-3 to TRBJ2-3; 14 nucleotides line up with TRBD2. Germline CDR1 and CDR2: ENHRY and SYGVKD. This CDR3 spans 16 amino acids. The trim removed 6 bases at V and 2 bases at J, leaving 4 bases unmatched. CDR3: CAIRGLAGEITDTQYF. The CDR3 DNA reads as TGTGCCATCAGGGGACTAGCGGGGGAGATCACAGATACGCAGTATTTT.

The chain is built from TRBV5-1 and TRBJ1-1; D possibly corresponds to TRBD1 (5 bases). The V end lost 2 bases, the J end lost 0 bases, and 11 bases lay between the germline ends. Looked up from germline, CDR1 is SGHRS and CDR2 is YFSETQ. The CDR3 has 15 amino acids. Here the CDR3 DNA reads TGCGCCAGCAGCTTAAGAGGGGAGCTGAACACTGAAGCTTTCTTT. Amino acid sequence: CASSLRGELNTEAFF. Using reference TRBV5-1 and TRBJ1-1 for the parts outside the CDR3, the full variable domain is KAGVTQTPRYLIKTRGQQVTLSCSPISGHRSVSWYQQTPGQGLQFLFEYFSETQRNKGNFPGRFSGRQFSNSRSEMNVSTLELGDSALYLCASSLRGELNTEAFFGQGTRLTVV.

The CDR3 protein is CASSQTGQPRYEQYF. In DNA form, the CDR3 reads TGCGCCAGCAGCCAGACGGGACAGCCCAGGTACGAGCAGTACTTC. The V call is TRBV4-1, the J call TRBJ2-7, with 7 bases lining up with TRBD1. The CDR3 length is 15 residues. Germline assignment: CDR1 MGHRA and CDR2 YSYEKL. After removal of 3 bases from V and 4 bases from J, the junction contained 9 bases not matched to a gene.

The rearrangement links TRBV5-4 to TRBJ2-3; the D gene is possibly TRBD1 (7 bases). The germline V gene has CDR1 SGHNT and CDR2 YYREEE (reference sequence). V lost 3 bases and J 5 bases, leaving 19 bases between the germline ends. The CDR3 totals 16 residues. For the CDR3, the DNA is TGTGCCAGCAGCTCCACCTCTCGACAGGGAGGAGATACGCAGTATTTT. This codes for CASSSTSRQGGDTQYF.

The rearrangement links TRBV20-1 to TRBJ1-2; no firm D call. In germline, CDR1 is DFQATT, CDR2 SNEGSKA (reference sequence). This CDR3 spans 11 amino acids. Trimming pared 3 bases from V and 3 bases from J, leaving 5 bases between. The CDR3 loop is CSASTYYGYTF. CDR3 DNA sequence: TGCAGTGCTAGTACCTACTATGGCTACACCTTC.

The chain has TRBV6-1 and TRBJ1-6, with TRBD1 matching over 9 bases. Germline CDR1 is MNHNS and CDR2 is SASEGT. The CDR3 is made up of 14 amino acids. Trimming at V came to 4 bases and at J to 9 bases, leaving 4 bases not matched to a gene. The CDR3 DNA reads as TGTGCCAGCAGTGCGGACAGGGGAGGTTCACCCCTCCACTTT. Its protein is CASSADRGGSPLHF.

The rearrangement uses TRBV28 and TRBJ1-2, with D possibly TRBD1 on 5 matching bases. CDR1 and CDR2 (germline): MDHEN, SYDVKM. V lost 2 bases, J lost 5 bases, and 9 bases lay in between. The CDR3 totals 13 residues. The CDR3 DNA sequence: TGTGCCAGCAGTTTAAGGGGTCTGTATGGCTACACCTTC. It codes for CASSLRGLYGYTF.

The rearrangement links TRBV30 to TRBJ1-5; D possibly corresponds to TRBD1 (5 bases). V dropped 1 base and J dropped 2 bases, with 15 bases sitting between them. Germline V gene data show CDR1 as GTSNPN and CDR2 as SVGIG (reference sequence). The CDR3 sequence is 16 residues long. The CDR3 sequence is CAWSDGRGRGNQPQHF. The CDR3 coding sequence is TGTGCCTGGAGTGATGGAAGGGGAAGGGGCAATCAGCCCCAGCATTTT.

This chain joins TRBV4-2 and TRBJ1-3; D might be TRBD1 (6 bases). Trimming removed 0 bases from V and 9 bases from J, with 9 bases in between. The CDR3 runs 13 residues. Germline V gene lookup returns CDR1 LGHNA and CDR2 YNFKEQ. CDR3 residues: CASSQDRGGTIYF. The CDR3 DNA sequence: TGTGCCAGCAGCCAAGATAGGGGGGGCACCATATATTTT.

This chain links TRBV7-2 with TRBJ2-7; the D is unclear. V dropped 6 bases and J dropped 4 bases, with 19 bases sitting between them. CDR1 and CDR2 (germline): SGHTA, FQGNSA. This CDR3 contains 15 residues. The CDR3 region has the DNA TGTGCCAGCAGTCACGTAGTTGCCCTCGGGTACGAGCAGTACTTC. It yields the protein CASSHVVALGYEQYF.

This clone was seen a single time. J is TRBJ2-1 and V is TRBV6-1, with D uncertain. The CDR3 totals 13 residues. Trimming removed 7 bases from V and 4 bases from J, with 11 bases in between. The germline gives CDR1 MNHNS, CDR2 SASEGT. The CDR3 nucleotides are TGTGCCAGCATTCGGACGTTTTACAATGAGCAGTTCTTC. This translates into CASIRTFYNEQFF.

J is TRBJ1-2 and V is TRBV27, with 9 bases that match TRBD1. Germline trimming cut 6 bases from V and 0 bases from J; bases unmatched to any gene: 8. Germline V CDR1 and CDR2: MNHEY, SMNVEV (reference sequence). The CDR3 is 16 residues long. CDR3 sequence (DNA): TGTGCCAGCAGACTCGGGACAGGGTGGACTAACTATGGCTACACCTTC. Translation: CASRLGTGWTNYGYTF.

About this clone: One end of the junction is discordant with germline, which a read error may explain. The rearrangement links TRBV10-1 to TRBJ1-2; D gene unclear. CDR1 is WNHNN and CDR2 is SYGVQD in the germline V gene (reference sequence). The CDR3 loop spans 13 amino acids. CDR3 region: CASSPNILYGYTF. The CDR3 nucleotides read TGCGCCAGCAGCCCGAACATTTTATATGGTTACACCTTC.

The rearrangement joins TRBV6-5 to TRBJ2-7; no firm D call. Trimming shortened V by 5 bases and J by 1 base, and 9 bases separated the two germline ends. The CDR3 loop spans 13 amino acids. The V gene's germline CDR1 is MNHEY and CDR2 SVGAGI. The CDR3 sequence is CASSAPASYEQYF. Written as DNA, the CDR3 is TGTGCCAGCAGTGCCCCGGCGTCCTACGAGCAGTACTTC.